Listed below are T cell receptor beta chains from one sample, sequenced in a study of monozygotic twins with cystic fibrosis. Produced via immunoSEQ multiplex PCR; TCRdb's table is partial and in-frame only. The profile shows tens of thousands of clones, about 93% of them singletons. The sample was blood. Receptor source: a boy aged 2 to 10 with cystic fibrosis. Each CDR3 is given with its conserved first and last residue. Each record gives: J gene, V gene, D gene, clone size, CDR3 protein, CDR3 DNA. The D gene is left open where the match is weak. The size entry is marked missing in some rows and otherwise reads once, few, many or a size class.

TRBJ1-1,TRBV7-2,TRBD1,NA,CASSLRTGVLNTEAFF,TGTGCCAGCAGCTTGAGGACAGGGGTACTGAACACTGAAGCTTTCTTT
TRBJ1-6,TRBV11-2,NA,NA,CASSFGTIRNSPLHF,TGTGCCAGCAGCTTCGGGACAATCCGTAATTCACCCCTCCACTTT
TRBJ2-1,TRBV11-3,NA,NA,CASSLGQGEQFF,TGTGCCAGCAGCTTAGGCCAAGGGGAGCAGTTCTTC
TRBJ1-1,TRBV10-3,NA,NA,CAISGDLPYTEAFF,TGTGCCATCAGTGGGGACCTCCCGTACACTGAAGCTTTCTTT
TRBJ1-5,TRBV6-1,NA,NA,CASSEEHYSNQPQHF,TGTGCCAGCAGTGAAGAGCACTATAGCAATCAGCCCCAGCATTTT
TRBJ1-5,TRBV6-6,NA,NA,CASSYKGVLSNQPQHF,TGTGCCAGCAGTTATAAGGGGGTCCTTAGCAATCAGCCCCAGCATTTT
TRBJ1-2,TRBV4-3,NA,NA,CASSQDTGPVYGYTF,TGCGCCAGCAGCCAAGACACAGGGCCGGTCTATGGCTACACCTTC
TRBJ2-7,TRBV4-1,TRBD1,NA,CASSQADLGQTSYEQYF,TGCGCCAGCAGCCAGGCTGACCTGGGACAGACGTCCTACGAGCAGTACTTC
TRBJ2-7,TRBV27,TRBD1,NA,CASSLSARGTHEQYF,TGTGCCAGCAGTTTATCAGCCAGGGGGACACACGAGCAGTACTTC
TRBJ1-3,TRBV7-6,NA,NA,CASSMDSSGNTIYF,TGTGCCAGCAGCATGGACAGCTCTGGAAACACCATATATTTT
TRBJ1-2,TRBV19,TRBD1,once,CASSIGDRGLYGYTF,TGTGCCAGTAGTATAGGGGACAGGGGCCTCTATGGCTACACCTTC
TRBJ2-2,TRBV5-4,NA,NA,CASSRAGTTLTGELFF,TGTGCCAGCAGCCGGGCCGGGACCACCCTCACCGGGGAGCTGTTTTTT
TRBJ2-1,TRBV7-2,TRBD1,NA,CASSLGQGGNEQFF,TGTGCCAGCAGCTTAGGACAGGGGGGTAATGAGCAGTTCTTC
TRBJ2-5,TRBV5-1,TRBD1,NA,CASSLAGGETQYF,TGCGCCAGCAGCTTGGCAGGGGGAGAGACCCAGTACTTC
TRBJ1-2,TRBV5-1,NA,NA,CASSLGGQIYGYTF,TGCGCCAGCAGCTTGGGGGGGCAAATCTATGGCTACACCTTC
TRBJ1-5,TRBV7-3,NA,once,CASSLSTVREQPQHF,TGTGCCAGCAGCCTATCGACAGTTCGTGAGCAGCCCCAGCATTTT
TRBJ2-7,TRBV7-8,TRBD1,NA,CASSFNPGQGRYEQYF,TGTGCCAGCAGCTTTAATCCGGGACAGGGACGATACGAGCAGTACTTC
TRBJ2-7,TRBV11-2,TRBD2,NA,CASSSVGGSEYEQYF,TGTGCCAGCAGCTCCGTGGGAGGGAGCGAGTACGAGCAGTACTTC
TRBJ1-3,TRBV7-2,NA,NA,CASNQFRGNTIYF,TGTGCCAGCAACCAATTCCGAGGAAACACCATATATTTT
TRBJ2-7,TRBV5-1,NA,NA,CASSPTGVAPYEQYF,TGCGCCAGCAGCCCTACTGGAGTGGCCCCTTACGAGCAGTACTTC
TRBJ2-3,TRBV6-1,NA,NA,CASSTGLLSTDTQYF,TGTGCCAGCAGTACGGGACTGCTTAGCACAGATACGCAGTATTTT
TRBJ2-7,TRBV7-6,TRBD1,NA,CASSPDTGGDSYEQYF,TGTGCCAGCAGCCCCGACACAGGGGGCGACTCCTACGAGCAGTACTTC
TRBJ1-1,TRBV18,TRBD1,NA,CASSPRQGRYIRTEAFF,TGTGCCAGCTCACCACGACAGGGTAGATATATCCGCACTGAAGCTTTCTTT
TRBJ1-2,TRBV12-5,NA,NA,CASGLSWGLLYSYGYTF,TGTGCTAGTGGTTTAAGTTGGGGGCTCCTCTATAGCTATGGCTACACCTTC
TRBJ1-1,TRBV29-1,NA,NA,CSVVARAEAFF,TGCAGCGTTGTAGCGAGGGCTGAAGCTTTCTTT
TRBJ2-7,TRBV10-3,NA,NA,CAISESGGEQYF,TGTGCCATCAGTGAATCCGGGGGCGAGCAGTACTTC
TRBJ1-3,TRBV29-1,NA,NA,CSVAVSGNTIYF,TGCAGCGTTGCTGTCTCTGGAAACACCATATATTTT